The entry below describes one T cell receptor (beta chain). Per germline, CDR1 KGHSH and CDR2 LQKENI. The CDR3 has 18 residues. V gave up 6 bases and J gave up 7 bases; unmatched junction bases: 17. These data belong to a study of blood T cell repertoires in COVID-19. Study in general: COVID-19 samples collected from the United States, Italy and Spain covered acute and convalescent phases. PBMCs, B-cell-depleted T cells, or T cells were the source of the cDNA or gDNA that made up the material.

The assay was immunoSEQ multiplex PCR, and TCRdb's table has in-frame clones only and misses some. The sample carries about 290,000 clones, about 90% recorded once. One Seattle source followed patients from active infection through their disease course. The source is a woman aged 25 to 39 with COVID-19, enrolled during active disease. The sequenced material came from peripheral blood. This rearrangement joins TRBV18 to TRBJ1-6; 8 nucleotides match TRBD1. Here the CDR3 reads CASSPITTGVVRNSPLHF. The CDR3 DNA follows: TGTGCCAGCTCGCCAATCACGACAGGGGTGGTGAGGAATTCACCCCTCCACTTT.